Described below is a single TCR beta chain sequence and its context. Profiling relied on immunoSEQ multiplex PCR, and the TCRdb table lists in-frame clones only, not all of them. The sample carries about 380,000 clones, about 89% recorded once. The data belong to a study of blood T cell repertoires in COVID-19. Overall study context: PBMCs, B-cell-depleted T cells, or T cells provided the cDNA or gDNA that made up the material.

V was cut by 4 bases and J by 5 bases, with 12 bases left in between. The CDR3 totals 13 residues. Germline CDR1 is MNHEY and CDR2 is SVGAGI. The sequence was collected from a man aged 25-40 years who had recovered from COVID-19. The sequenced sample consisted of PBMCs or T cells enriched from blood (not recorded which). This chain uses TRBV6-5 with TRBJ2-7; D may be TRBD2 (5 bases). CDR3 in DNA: TGTGCCAGCAGTTCGGGTCCGGGGAACGAGCAGTACTTC. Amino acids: CASSSGPGNEQYF.